What follows describes a single T cell receptor (beta chain). Its antigen is currently not known. No base quality values were provided; no much bigger clone lies one nucleotide off. TCR CDR3 regions were amplified from genomic DNA by multiplex PCR using the deep immunoSEQ assay. Genomic DNA extracted from each cell subset was distributed evenly over all wells of several immunoSEQ 96-well plates, and each plate served as one replicate. For sorted subsets, approximately 0.2 ug of genomic DNA, equivalent to some 33,000 T cell genomes, went into each replicate PCR. The purified libraries were quantified using a Qubit 3.0 fluorometer, sized with a Bioanalyzer 2100, and then quantified again using the KAPA Library Quantification kit. A separate single-read 150-cycle Illumina NextSeq 550 flow cell was used to sequence each immunoSEQ 96-well plate. In the paper's pipeline: Because the immunoSEQ output included only junctional sequences and no quality scores, the filtering could not be the same as the filtering used for full-length reads. Sequences were annotated with PyIR, a Python wrapper for IgBLAST v1.9, using IMGT germline references to assign V/J genes and CDR3. Reads were removed for weak V/J assignments (E-value above 1e-6), missing CDR3, stop codons, out-of-frame junctions, or ambiguous translated residues. V3J clonotypes were defined as sequences sharing an identical inferred V gene, J gene, and CDR3 amino acid sequence. To compute the percentage overlap between repertoires, the number of shared unique clonotypes was divided by the size of the smaller repertoire. Richness of each repertoire was evaluated using RTK rarefaction, the Chao1 estimator, and Recon v2.1 estimates of unobserved clonotypes. Generation probabilities were computed with OLGA for all TCRbeta clonotypes obtained by the gDNA method from four donors. This is the immuneACCESS table as TCRdb keeps it, with only in-frame sequences that have V and J called. A part of the clones is gone; compared with another copy, unresolved V genes explain less than half, and the rest is unexplained. V and J calls and clone size are copied from that table; D and trimming were computed from the DNA. The sample has roughly 640,000 clones on record, 74% of them singletons. Roughly 1.7% of the sample is taken by the ten largest.

Healthy HIV-negative adults with no recently reported acute infections or vaccinations were included as donors. All donors were Caucasian adults living in Nashville, Tennessee, USA. CD4+ T cells were enriched by magnetic negative selection; naive cells were then positively selected on CD45RA, and the negative fraction formed the memory subset. Blood was obtained by leukapheresis, after which PBMCs were separated by Ficoll-Histopaque density gradient centrifugation and cryopreserved in liquid nitrogen vapor phase. Analytical flow cytometry was used to check the purity and quantity of each magnetically sorted T cell population. Genomic DNA was isolated from each sorted fraction and quantified by UV absorbance on a Nanodrop 2000c. These data are taken from a study of shared clonotypes between healthy human individuals (dated by TCRdb to about 2020). A note on the overall study: A couple of women and a few men aged 18 to 49 years were included in the cohort. To increase sequencing depth and limit assay-specific biases, different laboratories used diverse techniques to prepare libraries and sequence TCR repertoires. To estimate repertoire size and how much clonotype sharing occurs between individuals, the study deeply sequenced the blood TCR repertoires of several healthy adults. Each donor's leukapheresis produced roughly between roughly 0.85 and 9.5 billion PBMCs. For each donor, three plates each were used for CD4 naive and CD4 memory, two plates were used for CD8 naive, and one plate was used for CD8 memory. Here is what the overall study found, with its caveats: Based on pairwise subsampling, the degree of clonotype sharing among donors was expected to be affected by sequencing depth. Across several donors, around 5% of naive CD4, around 3.5% of naive CD8, about 2.3% of memory CD4, and 0.4% of memory CD8 clonotypes were shared. Compared with non-shared clonotypes, the clonotypes found in all four sorted-subset donors had higher generation probabilities. Even with the large sequencing depth, rarefaction of the sorted-subset datasets indicated that sequencing was incomplete. The small number of donors limited the genetic and exposure-history diversity represented. Sampling was limited to blood, and TCR repertoires in tissue likely differ from TCR repertoires in blood. Estimated clonotype richness was generally larger for naive than for memory subsets.

From the cysteine through the phenylalanine, the CDR3 covers 12 amino acids. The sequence is cut down to CDR3 DNA, 36 bases in frame from base 1. V is pared back by 5 bases and J by 1 base, with 6 bases lying between the germline termini. CDR1 and CDR2 were assigned from the germline V gene as ENHRY and SYGVKD. The sample was memory CD4+ T cells sorted from blood. Reading the label with the study, this specimen's cell subset or site is: CD45RA-negative fraction. The chain employs TRBV10-3 and TRBJ2-7, with the D gene not clear enough to name. The clonotype originates from a woman aged 25 to 39 in good health. This receptor has the CDR3 CAISPFSYEQYF. The sequenced DNA: TGTGCCATCAGTCCGTTTTCCTACGAGCAGTACTTC.